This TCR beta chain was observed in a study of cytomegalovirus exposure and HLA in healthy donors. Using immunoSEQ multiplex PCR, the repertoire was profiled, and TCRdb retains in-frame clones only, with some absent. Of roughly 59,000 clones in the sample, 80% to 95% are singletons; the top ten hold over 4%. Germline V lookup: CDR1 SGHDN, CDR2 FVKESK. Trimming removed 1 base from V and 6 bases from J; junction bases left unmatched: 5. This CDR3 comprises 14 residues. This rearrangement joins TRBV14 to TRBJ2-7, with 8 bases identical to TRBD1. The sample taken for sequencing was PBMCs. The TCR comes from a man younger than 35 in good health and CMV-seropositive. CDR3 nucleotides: TGTGCCAGCAGCCAAGGACAGGGGCTAGGCGAGCAGTACTTC. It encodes CASSQGQGLGEQYF.